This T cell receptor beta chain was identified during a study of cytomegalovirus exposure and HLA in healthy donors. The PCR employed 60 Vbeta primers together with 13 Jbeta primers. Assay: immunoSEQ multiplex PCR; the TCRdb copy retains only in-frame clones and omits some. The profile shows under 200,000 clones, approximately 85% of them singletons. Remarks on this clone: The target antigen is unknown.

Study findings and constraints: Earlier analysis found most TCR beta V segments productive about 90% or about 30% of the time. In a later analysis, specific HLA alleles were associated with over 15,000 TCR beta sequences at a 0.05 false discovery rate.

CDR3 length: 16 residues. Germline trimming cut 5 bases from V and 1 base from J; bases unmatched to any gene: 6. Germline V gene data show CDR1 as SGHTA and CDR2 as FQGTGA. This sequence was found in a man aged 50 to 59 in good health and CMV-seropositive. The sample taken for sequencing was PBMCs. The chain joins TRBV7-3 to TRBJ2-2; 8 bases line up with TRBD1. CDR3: CASSKSTGVNTGELFF. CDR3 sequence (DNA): TGTGCCAGCAGCAAATCGACAGGGGTGAACACCGGGGAGCTGTTTTTT.